Shown below are 8 T cell receptor beta chains from a single sample sequenced in a study of T cells in localized non-small cell lung cancer. Generated by immunoSEQ multiplex PCR, the TCRdb table keeps only in-frame clones and is missing some. The sample carries tens of thousands of clones, roughly nine tenths recorded once. Here the sequenced sample was peripheral blood, taken before any cancer treatment. The receptors stem from a man between 40 and 70 years old with stage I lung adenocarcinoma.

This rearrangement joins TRBV6-1 to TRBJ1-1, with D perhaps TRBD1 (6 bases). In germline, CDR1 is MNHNS, CDR2 SASEGT. Trimming shortened V by 8 bases and J by 1 base, and 11 bases separated the two germline ends. The CDR3 is made up of 13 amino acids. The CDR3 nucleotides are TGTGCCAGCGGCAGGGGACAGAACACTGAAGCTTTCTTT. Translating gives CASGRGQNTEAFF.

The chain joins TRBV7-9 to TRBJ2-3; tentative D call: TRBD1 (5 bases). The germline CDR1 and CDR2 sequences are SEHNR and FQNEAQ (reference sequence). The CDR3 is 13 amino acids. V was shortened by 6 bases and J by 4 bases, with 11 bases between the two germline ends. CDR3 sequence: CASRAQGADTQYF. CDR3 bases: TGTGCCAGCAGGGCACAAGGGGCAGATACGCAGTATTTT.

The rearrangement uses TRBV27 and TRBJ1-5, with 10 positions matching TRBD1. CDR1 is MNHEY, CDR2 SMNVEV, per germline (reference sequence). The CDR3 spans 13 residues. Trimming removed 6 bases from V and 4 bases from J; junction bases left unmatched: 0. The CDR3 loop reads CASRGQGNQPQHF. The DNA for the CDR3 is TGTGCCAGCAGGGGACAGGGGAATCAGCCCCAGCATTTT.

This clone was seen just once. The V and J genes are TRBV5-5 and TRBJ2-7; 8 bases are shared with TRBD1. V shed 2 bases, J shed 0 bases, and the junction held 4 bases outside the gene matches. CDR1 is SGHKS and CDR2 is YYEKEE in the germline V gene (reference sequence). CDR3 length equals 15 residues. In DNA, the CDR3 is TGTGCCAGCAGCTTTCCAGGACAGGGCTCCTACGAGCAGTACTTC. It specifies CASSFPGQGSYEQYF.

The chain links TRBV5-8 to TRBJ1-1; D uncertain. Trimming left V 4 bases short and J 11 bases short, with 15 bases between. CDR3 length: 12 residues. Germline-derived CDR1 and CDR2 are SGHTS and YDEGEE. CDR3 DNA sequence: TGTGCCAGCAGCCCTGGTCTCGGGTACGCTTTCTTT. Its translation is CASSPGLGYAFF. The variable domain in full, with the rest retrieved from reference TRBV5-8 and TRBJ1-1, is EAGVTQSPTHLIKTRGQQATLRCSPISGHTSVYWYQQALGLGLQFLLWYDEGEERNRGNFPPRFSGRQFPNYSSELNVNALELEDSALYLCASSPGLGYAFFGQGTRLTVV.

The chain uses TRBV2 and TRBJ1-1; D remains unclear. The V gene lost 2 bases and the J gene lost 0 bases, with 13 bases spanning the gap. The germline V gene has CDR1 SNHLY and CDR2 FYNNEI. This CDR3 is 16 amino acids long. The CDR3 loop reads CASSETPYSVNTEAFF. The CDR3 DNA reads TGTGCCAGCAGTGAAACCCCATACAGTGTGAACACTGAAGCTTTCTTT.

The V gene is TRBV6-1, the J gene TRBJ1-1; the D is unclear. The length of the CDR3 is 12 residues. The V gene's germline CDR1 is MNHNS and CDR2 SASEGT. V was pared by 2 bases and J by 7 bases, with 8 bases between. The CDR3 region is CASSELAVEAFF. The CDR3 DNA reads as TGTGCCAGCAGTGAATTGGCCGTTGAAGCTTTCTTT.

The genes are TRBV5-1 and TRBJ2-1; 9 nucleotides align to TRBD1. Trimming at V came to 5 bases and at J to 9 bases, leaving 6 bases not matched to a gene. The CDR3 runs 13 residues. Germline V gene lookup returns CDR1 SGHRS and CDR2 YFSETQ. CDR3 in amino acids: CASSQQGAGEQFF. CDR3 nucleotides: TGCGCCAGCAGTCAACAGGGGGCTGGTGAGCAGTTCTTC.